This T cell receptor (beta chain) was sequenced in a study of beta chain features in type 1 diabetes. Across the study: Age, gender and cell yields were similar between patients and healthy donors. Sorted cells, some 110,000,000 in number, were examined across all samples.

Notes on the study in general: For Type 1 diabetes patients, all four CD4+ subsets carried TCRB CDR3s that were moderately but significantly shorter.

Germline loops: CDR1 SQVTM, CDR2 ANQGSEA. The J segment lost 5 bases and the V segment lost 4 bases, leaving 6 bases of the junction unmatched. The length of the CDR3 is 13 residues. This clone occurred a few times. Its antigen is as yet unknown. Of the isolated RNA, all was reverse transcribed, and so the sequenced material was expressed TCRB transcripts. There were 3 million to 4 million reads on average in the naive, central memory and regulatory T cell samples. Clones were sequenced by immunoSEQ multiplex PCR, and TCRdb holds only the in-frame ones, with some missing. The data show about 390,000 clones, roughly 9.8% seen once.

The chain has TRBV29-1 and TRBJ1-1, with 8 bases that match TRBD1. Sequencing input: central memory CD4+ T cells from blood. This sequence was found in a man aged 25-40 years with type 1 diabetes. For the CDR3, the DNA is TGCAGCGTTGGTGACAGGGGAATGACTGAAGCTTTCTTT. It is translated as CSVGDRGMTEAFF. Drawing the rest from reference TRBV29-1 and TRBJ1-1, the complete variable domain is SAVISQKPSRDICQRGTSLTIQCQVDSQVTMMFWYRQQPGQSLTLIATANQGSEATYESGFVIDKFPISRPNLTFSTLTVSNMSPEDSSIYLCSVGDRGMTEAFFGQGTRLTVV.